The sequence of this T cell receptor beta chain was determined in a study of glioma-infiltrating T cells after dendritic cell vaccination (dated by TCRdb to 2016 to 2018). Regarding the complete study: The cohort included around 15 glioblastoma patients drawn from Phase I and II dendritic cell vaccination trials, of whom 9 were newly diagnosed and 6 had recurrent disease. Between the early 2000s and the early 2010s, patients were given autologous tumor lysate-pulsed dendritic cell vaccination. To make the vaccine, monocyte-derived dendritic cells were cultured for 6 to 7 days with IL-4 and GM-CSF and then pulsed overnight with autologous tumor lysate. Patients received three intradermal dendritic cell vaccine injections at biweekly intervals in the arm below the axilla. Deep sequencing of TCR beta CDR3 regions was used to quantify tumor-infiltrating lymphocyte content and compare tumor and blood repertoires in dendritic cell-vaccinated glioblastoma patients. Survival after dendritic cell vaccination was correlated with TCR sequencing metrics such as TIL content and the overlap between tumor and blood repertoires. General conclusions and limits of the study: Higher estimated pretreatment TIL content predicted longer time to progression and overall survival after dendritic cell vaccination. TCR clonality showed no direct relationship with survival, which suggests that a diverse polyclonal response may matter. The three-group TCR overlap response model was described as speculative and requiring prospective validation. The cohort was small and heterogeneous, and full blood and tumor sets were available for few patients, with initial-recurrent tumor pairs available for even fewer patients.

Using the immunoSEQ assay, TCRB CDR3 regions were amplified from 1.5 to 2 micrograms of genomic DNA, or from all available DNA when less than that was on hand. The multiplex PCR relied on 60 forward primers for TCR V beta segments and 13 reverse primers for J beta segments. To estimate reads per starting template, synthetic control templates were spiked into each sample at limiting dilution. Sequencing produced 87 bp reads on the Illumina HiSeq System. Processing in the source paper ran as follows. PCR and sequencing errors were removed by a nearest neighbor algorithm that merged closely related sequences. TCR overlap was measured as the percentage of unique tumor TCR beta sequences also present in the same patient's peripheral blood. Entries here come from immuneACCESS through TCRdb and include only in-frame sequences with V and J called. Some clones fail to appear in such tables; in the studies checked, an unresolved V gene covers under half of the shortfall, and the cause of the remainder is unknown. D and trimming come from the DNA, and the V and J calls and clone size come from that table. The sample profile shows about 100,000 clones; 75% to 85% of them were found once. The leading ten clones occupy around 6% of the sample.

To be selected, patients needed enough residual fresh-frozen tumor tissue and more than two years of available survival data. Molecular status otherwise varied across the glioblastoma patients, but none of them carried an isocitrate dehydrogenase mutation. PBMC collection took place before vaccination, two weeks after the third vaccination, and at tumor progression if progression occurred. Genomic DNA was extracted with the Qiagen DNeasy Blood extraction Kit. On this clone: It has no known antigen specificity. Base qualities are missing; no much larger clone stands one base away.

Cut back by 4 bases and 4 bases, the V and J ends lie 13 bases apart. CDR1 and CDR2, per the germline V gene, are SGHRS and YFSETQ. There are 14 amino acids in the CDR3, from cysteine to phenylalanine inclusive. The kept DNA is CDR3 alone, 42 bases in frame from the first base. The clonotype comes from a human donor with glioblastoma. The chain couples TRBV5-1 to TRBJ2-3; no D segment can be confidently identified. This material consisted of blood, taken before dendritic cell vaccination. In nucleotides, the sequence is TGCGCCAGCAGCCCAGACCTGGGCGCAGATACGCAGTATTTT. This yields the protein CASSPDLGADTQYF.